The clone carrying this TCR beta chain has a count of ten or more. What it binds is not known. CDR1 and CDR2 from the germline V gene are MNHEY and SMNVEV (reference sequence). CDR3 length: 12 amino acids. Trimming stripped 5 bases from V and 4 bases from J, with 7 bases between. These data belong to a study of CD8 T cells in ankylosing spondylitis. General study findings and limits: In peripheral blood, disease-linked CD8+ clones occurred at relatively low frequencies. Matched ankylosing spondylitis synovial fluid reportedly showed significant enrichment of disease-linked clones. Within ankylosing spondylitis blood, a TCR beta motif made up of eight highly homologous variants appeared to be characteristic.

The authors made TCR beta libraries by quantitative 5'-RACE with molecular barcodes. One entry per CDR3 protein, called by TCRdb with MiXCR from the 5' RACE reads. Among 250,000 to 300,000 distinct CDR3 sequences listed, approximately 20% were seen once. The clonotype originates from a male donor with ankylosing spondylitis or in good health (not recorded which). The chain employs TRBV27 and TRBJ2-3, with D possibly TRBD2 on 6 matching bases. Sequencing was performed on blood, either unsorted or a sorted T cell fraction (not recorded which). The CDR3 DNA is TGTGCCAGCAGTGCTAGCGCAGATACGCAGTATTTT. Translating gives CASSASADTQYF.